Here is one T cell receptor beta chain with its context. Antigen specificity is unknown. This specimen belongs to a study of Tregs in tolerant kidney transplant recipients. Study conclusions and caveats: Validation in larger populations is needed because few patients were studied.

Clones were sequenced by immunoSEQ multiplex PCR, and TCRdb holds only the in-frame ones, with some missing. The data contain 84,000 or so clones, approximately 94% of them seen just once; the ten biggest clones take up 1.5% to 2%. The nonmyeloablative bone marrow transplants came from related graft donors, with transient mixed chimerism. Thawed PBMCs were FACS-sorted into unstimulated CD4+CD25+CD127- regulatory T cells, CD4+CD25- non-regulatory cells, CD4 and CD8 cells. The germline gives CDR1 MNHNY, CDR2 SVGAGI (reference sequence). The CDR3 consists of 13 residues. V was cut by 5 bases and J by 0 bases, with 7 bases left in between.

The sequence was collected from a human patient who received a combined kidney and bone marrow transplant. Some T cells may be the graft donor's. The V and J genes are TRBV6-6 and TRBJ1-1, with D unresolved. Sequences were derived from CD4+ T cells from blood (PBMCs), sampled 12 months after the transplant. CDR3 protein: CASSNRMNTEAFF. The CDR3 nucleotides are TGTGCCAGCAGTAACAGAATGAACACTGAAGCTTTCTTT.